Listed below are T cell receptor beta chains from one sample, sequenced in a study of T cells in Graves' hyperthyroidism and ophthalmopathy. TCRdb redid the calling of the multiplex PCR reads with MiXCR, one entry per CDR3 protein. The data show about 520,000 distinct CDR3 sequences, approximately 25% seen once. Input material: blood. The receptors here all came from a woman aged 25 to 39 with Graves' ophthalmopathy. Both conserved end residues are part of each CDR3. Fields, in order: D gene, J gene, clone size, CDR3 length, V gene, CDR3 DNA, CDR3 protein. A D gene is named only where the DNA matches it firmly. Rows give clone size only sometimes, using once, few, many, or a class for an expanded clone.

>.|TRBJ2-2|many|15|TRBV20-1
TGCAGTGCAATGGACAGACTGACAAACACCGGGGAGCTGTTTTTT
CSAMDRLTNTGELFF
>.|TRBJ1-1|many|18|TRBV11-2
TGTGCCAGCAGCACGCATTCTCCAGGGTTTGTAGGAGGCACTGAAGCTTTCTTT
CASSTHSPGFVGGTEAFF
>TRBD1|TRBJ1-1|many|14|TRBV6-1
TGTGCCAGCAGTCGGGACAGGGGGCGGACTGAAGCTTTCTTT
CASSRDRGRTEAFF
>.|TRBJ1-1|.|14|TRBV12-3/TRBV12-4
TGTGCCAGCAGTGCAAGAAACAGGGTCGTCTGGGCTTTCTTT
CASSARNRVVWAFF
>TRBD1|TRBJ1-1|many|15|TRBV19
TGTGCCAGTACCCCCACCCGGGACAGGGCCACTGAAGCTTTCTTT
CASTPTRDRATEAFF
>TRBD2|TRBJ2-5|many|15|TRBV7-2
TGTGCCAGCAGCTTAGTTTCTGCGGGGGAAGAGACCCAGTACTTC
CASSLVSAGEETQYF
>.|TRBJ2-7|.|12|TRBV5-1
TGCGCCAGCAGCTTCGAGGGAGCTGGGCAGTACTTC
CASSFEGAGQYF
>.|TRBJ1-1|.|14|TRBV6-5
TGTGCCAGCAGTTCCTTTTCGGGGGCTGGTGAAGCTTTCTTT
CASSSFSGAGEAFF
>.|TRBJ1-5|many|13|TRBV7-2
TGTGCCAGCAGCCGGGCTGGGGATCAGCCCCAGCATTTT
CASSRAGDQPQHF
>TRBD1|TRBJ1-5|few|16|TRBV12-5
TGTGCTAGTGGTACCTACCAGGGACAGATCCATCAGCCCCAGCATTTT
CASGTYQGQIHQPQHF
>.|TRBJ1-3|many|14|TRBV6-5
TGTGCCAGCAGTTACGGCATCTCTGGAAACACCAAATATTTT
CASSYGISGNTKYF
>.|TRBJ2-7|once|14|TRBV6-1
TGTGCCAGCGGGGGGGCACTGGGGGGCTACGAGCAGTACTTC
CASGGALGGYEQYF
>.|TRBJ1-1|.|16|TRBV18
TGTGCCAGCTCACCCCTTTTAGGTGTCTATAACACTGAAGCTTTCTTT
CASSPLLGVYNTEAFF
>TRBD1|TRBJ1-1|.|13|TRBV29-1
TGCAGCGTGGGACAGGGAGGGAACACTGAAGCTTTCTTT
CSVGQGGNTEAFF
>TRBD1|TRBJ1-2|.|15|TRBV6-5
TGTGCCAGCAGTTACTCGGACAGGGGGAGCTATGGCTACACCTTC
CASSYSDRGSYGYTF
>.|TRBJ1-1|.|15|TRBV11-2
TGTGCCAGCAGCTTAGACGACAGGTCTAACACTGAAGCTTTCTTT
CASSLDDRSNTEAFF
>TRBD1|TRBJ1-3|many|16|TRBV6-5
TGTGCCAGCAGTTACTCAGGGGGCGAATCTGGAAACACCATATATTTT
CASSYSGGESGNTIYF
>TRBD1|TRBJ2-5|few|17|TRBV5-1
TGCGCCAGCAGCTTAGGTCTAGGACAGGGGGGACAAGAGACCCAGTACTTC
CASSLGLGQGGQETQYF
>.|TRBJ2-2|few|15|TRBV19
TGTGCCAGTAGTATAGGGGGGCGCGGCACCGGGGAGCTGTTTTTT
CASSIGGRGTGELFF
>.|TRBJ1-1|.|13|TRBV19
TGTGCCAGTAGTGCGGGCATTAATGGTGAAGCTTTCTTT
CASSAGINGEAFF
>.|TRBJ2-2|few|14|TRBV7-3
TGTGCCAGCAGCGACCCGGCCAACACCGGGGAGCTGTTTTTT
CASSDPANTGELFF
>TRBD1|TRBJ1-2|.|14|TRBV12-3/TRBV12-4
TGTGCCAGCACCCTGACAGGGAGGTCGGGTGGCTACACCTTC
CASTLTGRSGGYTF
>TRBD2|TRBJ2-7|many|15|TRBV6-1
TGTGCCAGCAGTGCATGGACTAGCGGGGGATACGAGCAGTACTTC
CASSAWTSGGYEQYF
>.|TRBJ1-2|.|15|TRBV18
TGTGCCAGCTCACCAAGAGGTGAAGCTAACTATGGCTACACCTTC
CASSPRGEANYGYTF
>.|TRBJ2-5|many|14|TRBV7-9
TGTGCCAGCAGCTTTGAGTATGAACAAGAGACCCAGTACTTC
CASSFEYEQETQYF
>.|TRBJ1-5|many|14|TRBV6-5
TGTGCCAGCAGTTACTCGGACAGTTATCAGCCCCAGCATTTT
CASSYSDSYQPQHF
>.|TRBJ1-2|few|15|TRBV27
TGTGCCAGCAGTTTATTGGGCGGGGGAGGGTCTGGCTACACCTTC
CASSLLGGGGSGYTF
>.|TRBJ2-7|.|13|TRBV12-3/TRBV12-4
TGTGCCAGCAGTCCTAGGGACCCCTACGAGCAGTACTTC
CASSPRDPYEQYF
>TRBD1|TRBJ1-1|.|16|TRBV6-1
TGTGCCAGCAGTCCTGGGACAGGGAGGGGGAACACTGAAGCTTTCTTT
CASSPGTGRGNTEAFF
>.|TRBJ2-1|once|15|TRBV6-2/TRBV6-3
TGTGCCAGCAGTTACATAGGGATGTCCTACAATGAGAAGTTCTTC
CASSYIGMSYNEKFF
>.|TRBJ1-6|.|15|TRBV6-5
TGTGCCAGCAGTTACTCGGGACGGTTAAATTCACCCCTCCACTTT
CASSYSGRLNSPLHF
>TRBD2|TRBJ2-1|many|15|TRBV28
TGTGCCAGCAGGGCTAGCGGGGGTTCTCACAATGAGCAGTTCTTC
CASRASGGSHNEQFF